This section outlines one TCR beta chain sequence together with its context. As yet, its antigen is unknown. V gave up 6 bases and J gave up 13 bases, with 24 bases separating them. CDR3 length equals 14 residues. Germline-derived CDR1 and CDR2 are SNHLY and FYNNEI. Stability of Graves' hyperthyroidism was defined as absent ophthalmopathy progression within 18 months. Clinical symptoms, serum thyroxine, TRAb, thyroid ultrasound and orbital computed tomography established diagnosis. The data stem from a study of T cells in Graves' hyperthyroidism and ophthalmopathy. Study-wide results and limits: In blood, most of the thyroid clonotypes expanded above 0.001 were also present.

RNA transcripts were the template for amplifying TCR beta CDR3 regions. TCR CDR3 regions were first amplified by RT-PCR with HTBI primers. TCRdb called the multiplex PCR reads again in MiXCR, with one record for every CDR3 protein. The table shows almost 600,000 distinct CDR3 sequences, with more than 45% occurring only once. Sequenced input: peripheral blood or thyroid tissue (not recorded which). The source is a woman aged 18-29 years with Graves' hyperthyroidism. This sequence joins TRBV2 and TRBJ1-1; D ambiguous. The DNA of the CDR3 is TGTGCCAGCAGCAGAGATCTTAGGGCAGACCAAGTTTTCTTT. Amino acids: CASSRDLRADQVFF. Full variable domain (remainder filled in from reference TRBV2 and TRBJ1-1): EPEVTQTPSHQVTQMGQEVILRCVPISNHLYFYWYRQILGQKVEFLVSFYNNEISEKSEIFDDQFSVERPDGSNFTLKIRSTKLEDSAMYFCASSRDLRADQVFFGQGTRLTVV.